One sample yielded the 16 T cell receptor beta chains listed below, sequenced in a study of PD-L1 blockade in urothelial cancer. Only in-frame clones appear in the TCRdb table, and some are missing; sequencing was by immunoSEQ multiplex PCR. The sample lists under 90,000 clones, approximately 91% occurring once. Sequenced here: PBMCs, sampled around atezolizumab (anti-PD-L1) treatment. The source is a man aged 55 to 69 with urothelial cancer.

This sequence joins TRBV9 and TRBJ2-7, with 9 bases identical to TRBD1. V lost 5 bases to trimming and J lost 1 base; unmatched junction nucleotides: 4. This CDR3 has 14 residues. The germline gives CDR1 SGDLS, CDR2 YYNGEE. The CDR3: CASSSDRGSYEQYF. CDR3 coding DNA: TGTGCCAGCAGTTCAGACAGGGGGTCCTACGAGCAGTACTTC.

The chain uses TRBV13 and TRBJ2-3, with 7 bases that match TRBD1. The CDR3 has 13 residues. V shed 5 bases, J shed 8 bases, and the junction held 7 bases outside the gene matches. Germline V lookup: CDR1 PRHDT, CDR2 FYEKMQ (reference sequence). Written as DNA, the CDR3 is TGTGCCAGCAGCATTCTGTCAGGGGGTACGCAGTATTTT. The encoded protein is CASSILSGGTQYF.

The rearrangement joins TRBV5-1 to TRBJ2-5, with 7 bases lining up with TRBD1. V trimming: 6 bases; J trimming: 1 base; junction bases outside the gene matches: 3. Germline V gene data show CDR1 as SGHRS and CDR2 as YFSETQ. The CDR3 is 13 residues long. CDR3 in DNA: TGCGCCAGCACGACAGGGCGCCAAGAGACCCAGTACTTC. This sequence encodes CASTTGRQETQYF.

The chain recombines TRBV5-6 with TRBJ1-1, with TRBD1 matching 10 bases. The junction had 9 bases not matched to a gene; V was cut back by 4 bases and J by 0 bases. The CDR3 sequence is 17 residues long. From germline, CDR1 is SGHDT and CDR2 YYEEEE. CDR3 residues: CASSRGQGPTVNTEAFF. The CDR3 DNA reads TGTGCCAGCAGCAGGGGACAGGGGCCCACCGTGAACACTGAAGCTTTCTTT. Using reference TRBV5-6 and TRBJ1-1 for the parts outside the CDR3, the full variable domain is DAGVTQSPTHLIKTRGQQVTLRCSPKSGHDTVSWYQQALGQGPQFIFQYYEEEERQRGNFPDRFSGHQFPNYSSELNVNALLLGDSALYLCASSRGQGPTVNTEAFFGQGTRLTVV.

CDR3 sequence reads: CASSSGQTYEQYF. DNA of the CDR3: TGTGCCAGCAGTTCCGGACAGACCTACGAGCAGTACTTC. The V call is TRBV6-5, the J call TRBJ2-7; D may be TRBD1 (6 bases). The V gene lost 4 bases and the J gene lost 2 bases, with 9 bases spanning the gap. Per the germline V gene, CDR1 is MNHEY and CDR2 is SVGAGI. The CDR3 runs to 13 residues.

This clone came up once. This chain joins TRBV2 and TRBJ1-3; unclear D gene. The CDR3 is 14 amino acids. CDR1 and CDR2 from the germline V gene are SNHLY and FYNNEI. V was clipped by 3 bases and J by 0 bases, with 6 bases between them. The CDR3 sequence is CASSDGNSGNTIYF. In DNA, the CDR3 is TGTGCCAGCAGTGACGGTAACTCTGGAAACACCATATATTTT.

This clone has just one count. J is TRBJ2-1 and V is TRBV27; 11 nucleotides line up with TRBD2. Losses at the gene ends were 5 bases for V and 7 bases for J; bases not matched to a gene: 7. The V gene's germline CDR1 is MNHEY and CDR2 SMNVEV (reference sequence). The length of the CDR3 is 15 residues. The CDR3 spells CASSPVAGGGNEQFF. In DNA, the CDR3 is TGTGCCAGCAGTCCCGTAGCGGGAGGGGGGAATGAGCAGTTCTTC.

J is TRBJ1-1 and V is TRBV7-9, with D perhaps TRBD1 (5 bases). CDR3 size: 13 residues. V was clipped by 6 bases and J by 5 bases, with 13 bases between them. CDR1 and CDR2 (germline): SEHNR, FQNEAQ (reference sequence). CDR3 in DNA: TGTGCCAGCAGTTCCACAGGTATTACTGAAGCTTTCTTT. It specifies CASSSTGITEAFF.

This chain connects TRBV19 to TRBJ2-3; D not certain. The CDR3 consists of 13 residues. The V end was cut by 7 bases, the J end by 0 bases, with 8 bases between. Germline V gene lookup returns CDR1 LNHDA and CDR2 SQIVND (reference sequence). CDR3 amino acids: CASNPTSTDTQYF. As DNA, the CDR3 is TGTGCCAGTAACCCTACTAGCACAGATACGCAGTATTTT.

The rearrangement joins TRBV5-1 to TRBJ2-5; unclear D gene. This CDR3 contains 14 residues. The germline V gene encodes CDR1 SGHRS and CDR2 YFSETQ. V dropped 4 bases and J dropped 1 base, with 11 bases sitting between them. The CDR3 reads CASSGSTGQETQYF. The CDR3 nucleotides read TGCGCCAGCAGCGGGTCGACGGGCCAAGAGACCCAGTACTTC. Filled out from reference TRBV5-1 and TRBJ2-5, the complete variable domain reads KAGVTQTPRYLIKTRGQQVTLSCSPISGHRSVSWYQQTPGQGLQFLFEYFSETQRNKGNFPGRFSGRQFSNSRSEMNVSTLELGDSALYLCASSGSTGQETQYFGPGTRLLVL.

J is TRBJ2-1 and V is TRBV28; perhaps TRBD1 as D (5 bases). This CDR3 has 11 amino acids. The ends were cut back, 8 bases at V and 15 bases at J, with 17 bases in the middle. Germline CDR1 reads MDHEN; CDR2 reads SYDVKM. DNA for the CDR3: TGTGCCAGCGGGGTATCAGGGTTATGGTTCTTC. It codes for CASGVSGLWFF.

The V and J genes are TRBV15 and TRBJ2-1; 12 positions match TRBD1. CDR1 and CDR2 from the germline V gene are LNHNV and YYDKDF (reference sequence). V lost 0 bases, J lost 8 bases, and 8 bases stayed unmatched. This CDR3 region has 17 residues. This chain's CDR3 is CATSRDRGGQGAHEQFF. The CDR3, as DNA: TGTGCCACCAGCAGAGACAGAGGGGGACAGGGGGCTCATGAGCAGTTCTTC.

The gene calls are TRBV10-1 and TRBJ1-4; D call uncertain. The CDR3 runs to 13 residues. The germline V and J ends were trimmed by 4 bases and 5 bases, with 8 bases remaining between them. Germline CDR1 and CDR2: WNHNN and SYGVQD (reference sequence). In DNA, the CDR3 is TGCGCCAGCAGTGGAGGGCTCAATGAAAAACTGTTTTTT. Its protein product is CASSGGLNEKLFF.

The V gene is TRBV7-2, the J gene TRBJ1-5; D remains ambiguous. Between the trimmed V and J ends, which lost 6 bases and 5 bases, there was a span of 11 bases. CDR1 and CDR2 from the germline V gene are SGHTA and FQGNSA. There are 13 residues in the CDR3. For the CDR3, the DNA is TGTGCCAGCAGTTTTAGACTGGATCAGCCCCAGCATTTT. It is translated as CASSFRLDQPQHF.

J is TRBJ1-4 and V is TRBV6-6; tentatively, D is TRBD1 (5 bases). V was shortened by 5 bases and J by 12 bases, with 10 bases between the two germline ends. The CDR3 consists of 11 residues. Germline CDR1 reads MNHNY; CDR2 reads SVGAGI (reference sequence). The CDR3 DNA is TGTGCCAGCAGTGGGGCCGAGGAACTGTTTTTT. Translating gives CASSGAEELFF.

This chain uses TRBV4-1 with TRBJ1-3; unclear D gene. CDR1 is MGHRA and CDR2 is YSYEKL in the germline V gene. Trimming took 4 bases from V and 0 from J, leaving 10 bases between them. This CDR3 is built from 15 residues. In nucleotides, the CDR3 is TGCGCCAGCAGCCCCGTAGACACCTCTGGAAACACCATATATTTT. Translated: CASSPVDTSGNTIYF.